This TCR beta chain is drawn from a study of blood T cell repertoires in COVID-19. Looking at the study overall: Some COVID-19 samples were acute and others convalescent; all came from the United States, Italy and Spain. T cells, B-cell-depleted T cells, or PBMCs provided the cDNA or gDNA that served as material.

Authors' processing steps: Cell counts per sample came from amplifying reference gene primers. Only in-frame clones appear in the TCRdb table, and some are missing; sequencing was by immunoSEQ multiplex PCR. That table is the source of V, J and clone size, and D and trimming were worked out from the DNA. The table lists about 220,000 clones, 80% to 90% of them singletons. This CDR3 has 14 residues. The junction had 7 bases not matched to a gene; V was cut back by 9 bases and J by 1 base. From germline, CDR1 is MNHEY and CDR2 SVGAGI. The TCR comes from a man aged 50 to 59 with active or convalescent COVID-19. Specimen: peripheral blood. This chain connects TRBV6-5 to TRBJ2-3; 7 positions match TRBD2. CDR3 bases: TGTGCCAGTGCCTTCCGGGGGGGCACAGATACGCAGTATTTT. Translated: CASAFRGGTDTQYF.